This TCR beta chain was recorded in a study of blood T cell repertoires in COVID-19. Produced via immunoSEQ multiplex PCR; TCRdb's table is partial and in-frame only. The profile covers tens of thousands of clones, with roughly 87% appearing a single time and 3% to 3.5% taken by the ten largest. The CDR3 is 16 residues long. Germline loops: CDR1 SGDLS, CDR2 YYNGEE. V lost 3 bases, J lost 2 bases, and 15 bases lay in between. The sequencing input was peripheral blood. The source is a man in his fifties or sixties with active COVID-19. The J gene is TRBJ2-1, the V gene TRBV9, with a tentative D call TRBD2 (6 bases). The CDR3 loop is CASSAESGLAYNEQFF. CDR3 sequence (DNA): TGTGCCAGCAGCGCAGAAAGCGGGCTAGCCTACAATGAGCAGTTCTTC.